The 8 T cell receptor beta chains presented below share a single source sample, sequenced in a study of blood T cells in healthy people across ages. A sample-barcoded 5' primer and a J-beta primer mix were used in a second PCR of roughly 6 to 12 cycles. TCRdb fed the 5' RACE reads into MiXCR, producing one record per CDR3 protein. The sample includes hundreds of thousands of distinct CDR3 sequences, roughly three fifths of them seen just once. Source material: blood. These receptors came from a man in his fifties or sixties in good health.

This clonotype was seen a single time. This chain links TRBV6-2 or TRBV6-3 with TRBJ2-1; 11 nucleotides line up with TRBD2. Germline V gene sequence: CDR1 MNHEY, CDR2 SVGEGT. The ends lost 0 bases at V and 7 bases at J; junction bases unmatched: 5. This CDR3 region has 16 residues. The DNA for the CDR3 is TGTGCCAGCAGTTACTCGAGTAGCGGGGGGGCAAATGAGCAGTTCTTC. This codes for CASSYSSSGGANEQFF.

The J gene is TRBJ2-5, the V gene TRBV18; 9 bases line up with TRBD1. The CDR3 loop spans 15 amino acids. CDR1 KGHSH and CDR2 LQKENI come from the germline V gene. Unmatched junction bases numbered 7, after V lost 3 bases and J lost 5 bases. In nucleotides, the CDR3 is TGTGCCAGCTCACCTCGACAGGGGGGACTCGAGACCCAGTACTTC. Amino acids: CASSPRQGGLETQYF.

This chain connects TRBV6-6 to TRBJ1-5; unclear D gene. The CDR3 is 16 amino acids. Germline V gives CDR1 MNHNY, CDR2 SVGAGI (reference sequence). V was clipped by 0 bases and J by 2 bases, with 11 bases between them. The CDR3 DNA reads TGTGCCAGCAGTTACTCGGGAGGGATTGGCAATCAGCCCCAGCATTTT. Protein: CASSYSGGIGNQPQHF.

The V and J genes are TRBV20-1 and TRBJ1-2; 7 bases line up with TRBD1. Trimming at V came to 3 bases and at J to 5 bases, leaving 6 bases not matched to a gene. Germline V gene data show CDR1 as DFQATT and CDR2 as SNEGSKA (reference sequence). The CDR3 is made up of 13 amino acids. The CDR3 loop is CSASVGGGYGYTF. The CDR3 coding sequence is TGCAGTGCTAGTGTAGGGGGCGGGTATGGCTACACCTTC.

The chain combines TRBV4-1 with TRBJ2-7, with TRBD1 as a possible D gene (5 bases). V was shortened by 1 base and J by 1 base, with 11 bases between the two germline ends. The V gene's germline CDR1 is MGHRA and CDR2 YSYEKL. This CDR3 is 15 amino acids long. The CDR3 coding sequence is TGCGCCAGCAGCCAAGCTCCGTACAGGTCCTACGAGCAGTACTTC. Encoded protein: CASSQAPYRSYEQYF.

V and J are TRBV5-1 and TRBJ1-2; D is perhaps TRBD1 (5 bases). The CDR3 runs to 13 residues. The germline gives CDR1 SGHRS, CDR2 YFSETQ. V was shortened by 1 base and J by 6 bases, with 10 bases between the two germline ends. CDR3 residues: CASSLIGVDGYTF. In nucleotides, the CDR3 is TGCGCCAGCAGCTTGATAGGGGTCGATGGCTACACCTTC.

The genes are TRBV2 and TRBJ1-4; the D is unclear. Germline CDR1 reads SNHLY; CDR2 reads FYNNEI. The CDR3 consists of 15 residues. V was clipped by 6 bases and J by 0 bases, with 11 bases between them. The CDR3 bases are TGTGCCAGCAGAGTAGGAATTGCAACTAATGAAAAACTGTTTTTT. It codes for CASRVGIATNEKLFF.

The CDR3 DNA follows: TGTGCCAGCAGTTCGGGACTCATTCCCCAAGAGACCCAGTACTTC. It codes for CASSSGLIPQETQYF. V gene TRBV12-3 or TRBV12-4 combines with J gene TRBJ2-5, with a tentative D call TRBD2 (6 bases). Trimming pared 4 bases from V and 1 base from J, leaving 13 bases between. The CDR3 loop spans 15 amino acids.